This record looks at one T cell receptor beta chain sequence and its context. Its antigen remains unidentified. The sample originates from a study of shared clonotypes between healthy human individuals. Naive CD8 cells were CD45RO-negative, positively selected for CCR7, excluding terminally differentiated effector memory CD45RA+ cells. This table comes from immunoSEQ multiplex PCR, and its TCRdb copy is limited to in-frame clones, with some not included. The sample shows about 2,200,000 clones, 90% to 95% of them seen only once. Study conclusions and caveats: Clonotypes that were shared across a few donors made up 4.5% to 5% of naive CD4 clonotypes. Generally, estimated richness proved larger in naive subsets than it did in memory subsets.

This CDR3 comprises 12 residues. The germline V gene has CDR1 SQVTM and CDR2 ANQGSEA. Trimming removed 5 bases from V and 9 bases from J, with 17 bases in between. J is TRBJ2-7 and V is TRBV29-1, with no clear D. Material for sequencing was naive CD8+ T cells from PBMCs. The source is a man aged 18 to 29 in good health. Some clones in this sample may be carry-over from other donors' samples. The DNA for the CDR3 is TGCAGCGTTCCCCGCTGGCAATTGGGGCAGTACTTC. Its translation: CSVPRWQLGQYF.